This entry concerns a single TCR beta chain. This sample is part of a study of regulatory dendritic cells for organ transplantation. The ends were cut back, 0 bases at V and 2 bases at J, with 10 bases in the middle. Germline V gene data show CDR1 as SGDLS and CDR2 as YYNGEE. CDR3 length: 15 amino acids. Measured with immunoSEQ multiplex PCR; TCRdb has only the in-frame clones, and not every one. The table shows 30,000 to 40,000 clones, with 85% to 90% occurring only once. Sequencing was done on a sample of naive CD4+ T cells from blood. Subset given: CD45RA+ naive T cells. The chain links TRBV9 to TRBJ2-3, with D perhaps TRBD1 (6 bases). The sequence was obtained from a human donor in good health. The CDR3 loop is CASSVEGEFTDTQYF. The CDR3, as DNA: TGTGCCAGCAGCGTAGAGGGGGAATTCACAGATACGCAGTATTTT. The full variable domain, rest sourced from reference TRBV9 and TRBJ2-3, is DSGVTQTPKHLITATGQRVTLRCSPRSGDLSVYWYQQSLDQGLQFLIQYYNGEERAKGNILERFSAQQFPDLHSELNLSSLELGDSALYFCASSVEGEFTDTQYFGPGTRLTVL.